One T cell receptor (beta chain) is described in this entry. Antigen: not known. The source of the sample is a study of T cell responses to AZD1222 COVID-19 vaccine. Study results and caveats: The sample set comprised mostly white British donors with more females, and clonal diversity was possibly underestimated. Repertoire collection took place solely once the T cell response had peaked. Baseline serostatus was positive in only six AZD1222 recipients.

Using immunoSEQ multiplex PCR, the repertoire was profiled, and TCRdb retains in-frame clones only, with some absent. This table holds some 140,000 clones, roughly 90% found once. The CDR3 is 16 amino acids. The germline gives CDR1 LNHNV, CDR2 YYDKDF (reference sequence). Trimming removed 4 bases from V and 4 bases from J, with 17 bases in between. Sequences were derived from peripheral blood, sampled on day 0 of AZD1222 vaccination. The rearrangement links TRBV15 to TRBJ1-5; TRBD1 might be the D (5 bases). This TCR was recovered from an adult in good health. The CDR3 region is CATSNSLAGPNQPQHF. The CDR3 DNA sequence: TGTGCCACCAGCAACTCTCTGGCGGGGCCAAATCAGCCCCAGCATTTT.